A single sample gave rise to the 20 T cell receptor beta chains below, sequenced in a study of control samples from healthy donors and cancer patients. Libraries were prepared by immunoSEQ multiplex PCR; TCRdb keeps only in-frame clonotypes and omits some of them. The top ten hold over 3% of the sample, which has tens of thousands of clones, 90% seen once. What was sequenced was blood. These TCRs come from a woman between 18 and 30 years old in good health.

The genes are TRBV13 and TRBJ2-2, with 9 nucleotides matching TRBD1. After removal of 1 base from V and 4 bases from J, the junction contained 4 bases not matched to a gene. The germline V gene encodes CDR1 PRHDT and CDR2 FYEKMQ (reference sequence). The CDR3 extends over 16 amino acids. In nucleotides, the CDR3 is TGTGCCAGCAGCTTAGAACAGGGGGCGACCACCGGGGAGCTGTTTTTT. Translating it yields CASSLEQGATTGELFF.

This chain links TRBV27 with TRBJ2-5, with D perhaps TRBD1 or TRBD2 (5 bases each). The CDR3 has 17 residues. Germline V gene lookup returns CDR1 MNHEY and CDR2 SMNVEV (reference sequence). V shed 5 bases and J shed 1 base, with 20 bases lying between them. CDR3 loop: CASSPWDPRGSQETQYF. DNA of the CDR3: TGTGCCAGCAGTCCGTGGGACCCTCGAGGATCCCAAGAGACCCAGTACTTC.

The chain carries TRBV5-4 and TRBJ2-7, with TRBD1 matching 11 bases. This CDR3 is built from 15 residues. Germline V CDR1 and CDR2: SGHNT, YYREEE (reference sequence). Trimming took 1 base from V and 6 from J; bases not matched to a gene: 6. The CDR3 nucleotides are TGTGCCAGCAGCTTGCGTGGGACAGGGGGAAGCGAGCAGTACTTC. It yields the protein CASSLRGTGGSEQYF.

This chain connects TRBV12-3 or TRBV12-4 to TRBJ1-2; D is unclear. This CDR3 spans 13 amino acids. The V gene lost 3 bases and the J gene lost 8 bases, with 13 bases spanning the gap. CDR3 amino acids: CASSLSEERGYTF. The DNA for the CDR3 is TGTGCCAGCAGTTTGAGTGAGGAGAGAGGCTACACCTTC.

The chain has TRBV7-7 and TRBJ1-1; perhaps TRBD1 as D (5 bases). The CDR3 extends over 11 amino acids. V dropped 5 bases and J dropped 8 bases, with 9 bases sitting between them. Looked up from germline, CDR1 is SSHAT and CDR2 is FNYEAQ (reference sequence). The CDR3 is CASSNYREAFF. CDR3 nucleotide sequence: TGTGCCAGCAGCAACTACAGGGAAGCTTTCTTT.

This chain connects TRBV27 to TRBJ1-1; D unresolved. The V gene's germline CDR1 is MNHEY and CDR2 SMNVEV (reference sequence). This CDR3 comprises 12 residues. V lost 6 bases and J 4 bases, leaving 9 bases between the germline ends. CDR3 DNA sequence: TGTGCCAGCAGCTCGGACGGCACTGAAGCTTTCTTT. Protein: CASSSDGTEAFF.

J is TRBJ2-5 and V is TRBV6-5; 8 bases map to TRBD2. The V and J ends lost 1 base and 1 base, in that order; junction bases with no gene match: 5. The CDR3 spans 16 residues. In germline, CDR1 is MNHEY, CDR2 SVGAGI. The CDR3 coding sequence is TGTGCCAGCAGTTACTTCCTCGGGGGGGCCCAAGAGACCCAGTACTTC. Amino acid sequence: CASSYFLGGAQETQYF.

This sequence joins TRBV12-3 or TRBV12-4 and TRBJ1-4, with D uncertain. The CDR3 totals 13 residues. Between the trimmed V and J ends, which lost 2 bases and 7 bases, there was a span of 8 bases. The CDR3 nucleotides are TGTGCCAGCAGTTTAATGGGGAGTGAAAAACTGTTTTTT. Translation: CASSLMGSEKLFF.

The gene calls are TRBV11-2 and TRBJ1-1; D remains ambiguous. Trimming shortened V by 2 bases and J by 1 base, and 8 bases separated the two germline ends. CDR3 length: 14 amino acids. Germline-derived CDR1 and CDR2 are SGHAT and FQNNGV. DNA of the CDR3: TGTGCCAGCAGCTTAATGATCGAGAACACTGAAGCTTTCTTT. It translates to CASSLMIENTEAFF.

The gene calls are TRBV6-5 and TRBJ1-2; D is uncertain. Germline CDR1 MNHEY, CDR2 SVGAGI. Deletions cut 0 bases from V and 7 bases from J, with 12 bases between. The CDR3 has 14 amino acids. The CDR3 sequence is CASSYSPLGVGYTF. DNA of the CDR3: TGTGCCAGCAGTTACTCCCCCCTCGGGGTTGGCTACACCTTC.

J is TRBJ2-7 and V is TRBV10-1; D may be TRBD1 (5 bases). Deletions cut 3 bases from V and 2 bases from J, with 11 bases between. Germline CDR1 is WNHNN and CDR2 is SYGVQD (reference sequence). This CDR3 is 14 amino acids long. The DNA of the CDR3 is TGCGCCAGCAGTGATCCCCAGGGTACCTACGAGCAGTACTTC. Amino acid sequence: CASSDPQGTYEQYF.

The chain combines TRBV5-8 with TRBJ2-7; 11 nucleotides match TRBD1. The CDR3 runs to 17 residues. CDR1 SGHTS and CDR2 YDEGEE come from the germline V gene. Losses at the gene ends were 3 bases for V and 4 bases for J; bases not matched to a gene: 12. The CDR3 region has the DNA TGTGCCAGCAGCTCCGGGACAGGGGGTTTGTCTGCGTACGAGCAGTACTTC. Its protein product is CASSSGTGGLSAYEQYF.

The chain is built from TRBV19 and TRBJ2-1, with TRBD2 matching 14 bases. Germline trimming cut 9 bases from V and 8 bases from J; bases unmatched to any gene: 15. Germline-derived CDR1 and CDR2 are LNHDA and SQIVND (reference sequence). The length of the CDR3 is 17 residues. The CDR3 DNA reads as TGTGCCAGCTATGGGTTTGGGACTAGCGGGGGTGGAGATGAGCAGTTCTTC. Translated: CASYGFGTSGGGDEQFF. The full variable domain, rest sourced from reference TRBV19 and TRBJ2-1, is DGGITQSPKYLFRKEGQNVTLSCEQNLNHDAMYWYRQDPGQGLRLIYYSQIVNDFQKGDIAEGYSVSREKKESFPLTVTSAQKNPTAFYLCASYGFGTSGGGDEQFFGPGTRLTVL.

The CDR3 spells CASSVEGAGGAKNIQYF. The DNA of the CDR3 is TGTGCCAGCAGCGTGGAGGGGGCTGGTGGGGCCAAAAACATTCAGTACTTC. This chain connects TRBV9 to TRBJ2-4, with D possibly being TRBD1 (7 bases). The V end was cut by 2 bases, the J end by 1 base, with 16 bases between. Germline CDR1 reads SGDLS; CDR2 reads YYNGEE. This CDR3 contains 17 residues. Using reference TRBV9 and TRBJ2-4 for the parts outside the CDR3, the full variable domain is DSGVTQTPKHLITATGQRVTLRCSPRSGDLSVYWYQQSLDQGLQFLIQYYNGEERAKGNILERFSAQQFPDLHSELNLSSLELGDSALYFCASSVEGAGGAKNIQYFGAGTRLSVL.

This chain joins TRBV11-1 and TRBJ2-2, with 9 positions matching TRBD1. The CDR3 is 15 residues long. Germline lookup yields CDR1 SGHAT and CDR2 FQDESV (reference sequence). V gave up 3 bases and J gave up 3 bases; unmatched junction bases: 2. CDR3 loop: CASSFRDRDTGELFF. The CDR3 region has the DNA TGTGCCAGCAGCTTCCGGGACAGGGACACCGGGGAGCTGTTTTTT.

The J gene is TRBJ1-2, the V gene TRBV6-1; D may be TRBD1 (6 bases). There are 13 residues in the CDR3. V was cut by 2 bases and J by 8 bases, with 12 bases left in between. From germline, CDR1 is MNHNS and CDR2 SASEGT. Here the CDR3 DNA reads TGTGCCAGCAGTGAATCAGGGGATCTCGGCTACACCTTC. Its translation is CASSESGDLGYTF.

V and J are TRBV11-2 and TRBJ1-6; D may be TRBD1 (5 bases). Between the trimmed V and J ends, which lost 1 base and 14 bases, there was a span of 15 bases. The CDR3 has 14 amino acids. Germline V lookup: CDR1 SGHAT, CDR2 FQNNGV. The DNA for the CDR3 is TGTGCCAGCAGCTTAGGAGGAGGGGATAGGGCCCTCCACTTT. The encoded protein is CASSLGGGDRALHF.

The chain recombines TRBV6-1 with TRBJ2-5; TRBD1 is a possible D gene (5 bases). Germline-derived CDR1 and CDR2 are MNHNS and SASEGT. V shed 1 base and J shed 5 bases, with 11 bases lying between them. This CDR3 has 14 amino acids. The CDR3 is CASSEGVPGETQYF. CDR3 in DNA: TGTGCCAGCAGTGAAGGGGTCCCAGGGGAGACCCAGTACTTC.

The CDR3 loop reads CASSLQLAGDTQYF. The DNA for the CDR3 is TGTGCCAGCTCACTGCAACTAGCTGGAGATACGCAGTATTTT. V and J are TRBV18 and TRBJ2-3; TRBD2 might be the D (6 bases). This CDR3 contains 14 residues. V lost 4 bases and J 5 bases, leaving 13 bases between the germline ends. Per the germline V gene, CDR1 is KGHSH and CDR2 is LQKENI. The entire variable domain, with the rest obtained from reference TRBV18 and TRBJ2-3, is as follows: NAGVMQNPRHLVRRRGQEARLRCSPMKGHSHVYWYRQLPEEGLKFMVYLQKENIIDESGMPKERFSAEFPKEGPSILRIQQVVRGDSAAYFCASSLQLAGDTQYFGPGTRLTVL.

The gene calls are TRBV6-1 and TRBJ2-2; no reliable D call. This CDR3 is built from 13 residues. Per the germline V gene, CDR1 is MNHNS and CDR2 is SASEGT. V lost 3 bases and J lost 0, with 2 bases in between. The CDR3 DNA follows: TGTGCCAGCAGTGACCCGAACACCGGGGAGCTGTTTTTT. It is translated as CASSDPNTGELFF.